This passage covers 7 T cell receptor beta chains from one sample sequenced in a study of lung T cells in sarcoidosis with Löfgren's syndrome. Each CDR3 protein is one row after TCRdb ran MiXCR on the reads. The sample carries fewer than 80,000 distinct CDR3 sequences, 21% recorded once. Sequenced sample: CD4+ T cells from PBMCs. These receptors originate from a human donor with sarcoidosis (Löfgren's syndrome or another form), or a control subject (not recorded which).

By share of the sample, this clonotype is medium-sized (0.01 to 0.1%). The genes are TRBV28 and TRBJ2-1, with 8 bases identical to TRBD2. This CDR3 comprises 14 residues. Germline V gene lookup returns CDR1 MDHEN and CDR2 SYDVKM. V trimming: 5 bases; J trimming: 2 bases; junction bases outside the gene matches: 2. In DNA, the CDR3 is TGTGCCAGCAGTCGGACTAGCCCCTACAATGAGCAGTTCTTC. It translates to CASSRTSPYNEQFF.

This clonotype was observed at least ten times. The chain carries TRBV7-2 and TRBJ2-3, with 13 bases lining up with TRBD2. The CDR3 is 15 residues long. Germline trimming cut 6 bases from V and 5 bases from J; bases unmatched to any gene: 5. CDR1 is SGHTA, CDR2 FQGNSA, per germline. CDR3 DNA sequence: TGTGCCAGCAGATGGACTAGCGGGGGAATAGATACGCAGTATTTT. It specifies CASRWTSGGIDTQYF.

This clonotype has a count of ten or more. The chain recombines TRBV28 with TRBJ1-5; no firm D call. CDR3 length: 11 residues. V shed 7 bases and J shed 6 bases, with 7 bases lying between them. Germline V gene sequence: CDR1 MDHEN, CDR2 SYDVKM. The CDR3 loop reads CASTSGQPQHF. As DNA, the CDR3 is TGTGCCAGCACCTCCGGTCAGCCCCAGCATTTT.

As regards this clonotype: A clone one base away is much larger, so this may be a read error. V gene TRBV20-1 combines with J gene TRBJ2-3; TRBD1 agrees at 7 bases. Looked up from germline, CDR1 is DFQATT and CDR2 is SNEGSKA (reference sequence). With V trimmed by 5 bases and J by 5 bases, 16 bases remained unmatched. This CDR3 has 16 amino acids. The CDR3 nucleotides are TGCAGTGCTTCAGGAAAGGACAGGTGGCGCCTAGATACGCAGTATTTT. Protein: CSASGKDRWRLDTQYF.

This clonotype was seen a handful of times. The CDR3 sequence is CASSTLTVPEAFF. The DNA of the CDR3 is TGTGCCAGCAGCACCCTGACGGTCCCTGAAGCTTTCTTT. The V call is TRBV3-1, the J call TRBJ1-1; D unresolved. CDR3 length: 13 residues. V lost 5 bases to trimming and J lost 6 bases, with 13 bases between them. CDR1 and CDR2 from the germline V gene are LGHDT and YNNKEL (reference sequence).

This clonotype was detected ten times or more. The V call is TRBV28, the J call TRBJ1-5, with TRBD1 matching 7 bases. Trimming removed 7 bases from V and 2 bases from J; junction bases left unmatched: 8. This CDR3 spans 15 amino acids. From germline, CDR1 is MDHEN and CDR2 SYDVKM. The CDR3 is CASKRDRVGNQPQHF. The CDR3, as DNA: TGTGCCAGCAAACGCGACAGGGTCGGCAATCAGCCCCAGCATTTT.

This clonotype was recorded at least ten times. V usage is TRBV6-2 or TRBV6-3 and J usage is TRBJ1-5; D call uncertain. V was trimmed by 7 bases and J by 4 bases, leaving 11 bases between them. Germline values: CDR1 MNHEY, CDR2 SVGEGT. CDR3 length equals 13 residues. Here the CDR3 reads CASKTTVNQPQHF. The CDR3 DNA reads TGTGCCAGCAAAACCACAGTAAATCAGCCCCAGCATTTT.